This T cell receptor (beta chain) was captured by sequencing in a study of T cell responses to AZD1222 COVID-19 vaccine. As for the study in general: Second-dose groups at about 4 or about 12 weeks were pooled.

Trimming took 5 bases from V and 2 from J, leaving 12 bases between them. CDR3 length equals 14 residues. Per the germline V gene, CDR1 is MGHRA and CDR2 is YSYEKL. Study-level results: Sampling captured repertoires only after the peak T cell response. Nearly half of spike-specific TCRs reportedly go after variant regions that carry no mutations.

Libraries were prepared by immunoSEQ multiplex PCR; TCRdb keeps only in-frame clonotypes and omits some of them. The sample lists roughly 120,000 clones, roughly 88% occurring once. In regard to this clone: Its target is unknown.

Material: peripheral blood, obtained on day 0 of AZD1222 vaccination. The chain links TRBV4-1 to TRBJ1-1; D is possibly TRBD1 (5 bases). The receptor comes from an adult in good health. CDR3 sequence reads: CASSETDINTEAFF. The CDR3 DNA reads as TGCGCCAGCAGCGAAACGGACATAAACACTGAAGCTTTCTTT.